The sequence of this T cell receptor beta chain was determined in a study of beta chain features in type 1 diabetes. Study-wide results and caveats: The question left open here concerned HLA type influencing TCRB rearrangement. Across patients, naive, central memory and Treg TCRB repertoires exhibited apparently greater similarity than was observed across healthy donors.

Isolated RNA was reverse transcribed in full, so expressed TCRB transcripts were sequenced. Reads for stem cell-like memory T cell samples averaged roughly 1 million. Sequencing was performed with immunoSEQ multiplex PCR; in TCRdb, only in-frame clones are kept and a portion is missing. The table records tens of thousands of clones, under 35% of them present only once. To note about this clone: What it binds is not known.

Sorting produced populations that all topped 98% purity. The germline CDR1 and CDR2 sequences are MNHEY and SMNVEV (reference sequence). CDR3 length: 13 residues. Trimming left V 6 bases short and J 8 bases short, with 14 bases between. The sample consisted of stem cell memory CD4+ T cells from blood. The TCR comes from a woman younger than 30 in good health. The chain couples TRBV27 to TRBJ2-4, with D tentatively TRBD1 (5 bases). CDR3 nucleotide sequence: TGTGCCAGCAGCGACAACCAAGGGGACATTCAGTACTTC. This gives the protein CASSDNQGDIQYF.